The 9 T cell receptor beta chains below all came from one sample that was sequenced in a study of CD8+ T cells in alopecia areata. In each case, RNA was isolated and then reverse transcribed into cDNA as the sequencing template. The method was immunoSEQ multiplex PCR; TCRdb's version includes in-frame clones alone and lacks a portion of them. This sample has fewer than 150,000 clones, with roughly four fifths found just once. The treatment is: oral pan-JAK inhibitor, 5-10 mg twice daily. The sample consisted of CD8+ T cells sorted from blood, taken at week 4, from a patient treated with tofacitinib. The source is a human donor with alopecia areata.

A single count supports this clone. This chain joins TRBV2 and TRBJ2-2; 9 bases are a match to TRBD2. This CDR3 spans 16 amino acids. The ends lost 4 bases at V and 1 base at J; junction bases unmatched: 4. Germline V gene sequence: CDR1 SNHLY, CDR2 FYNNEI. CDR3 in DNA: TGTGCCAGCAGTGCCCCTAGCGGGGTGAACACCGGGGAGCTGTTTTTT. Translated: CASSAPSGVNTGELFF.

The gene calls are TRBV5-4 and TRBJ2-3, with 7 bases fitting TRBD2. The CDR3 length is 14 residues. The germline gives CDR1 SGHNT, CDR2 YYREEE (reference sequence). Trimming removed 2 bases from V and 2 bases from J; junction bases left unmatched: 2. The CDR3 DNA is TGTGCCAGCAGCTTAGCGGGGACCACAGATACGCAGTATTTT. This gives the protein CASSLAGTTDTQYF.

A single count supports this clone. The V and J genes are TRBV6-1 and TRBJ1-2; D may be TRBD1 (6 bases). CDR1 is MNHNS and CDR2 is SASEGT in the germline V gene. The V end was cut by 0 bases, the J end by 8 bases, with 10 bases between. This CDR3 is built from 13 residues. In DNA form, the CDR3 reads TGTGCCAGCAGTGAAGCCACAGGGAGCGGCTACACCTTC. Translated: CASSEATGSGYTF.

This chain uses TRBV30 with TRBJ2-7; D may be TRBD1 (7 bases). This CDR3 has 15 amino acids. The V gene's germline CDR1 is GTSNPN and CDR2 SVGIG (reference sequence). The V and J ends lost 0 bases and 5 bases respectively, with 17 bases between them. Here the CDR3 DNA reads TGTGCCTGGAGTGTGGGTGGAGGGGGCATCGACGAGCAGTACTTC. Its protein is CAWSVGGGGIDEQYF.

In this sample, this clone turned up once. The chain carries TRBV5-1 and TRBJ2-4, with TRBD1 as a possible D gene (5 bases). Germline V gene data show CDR1 as SGHRS and CDR2 as YFSETQ. Trimming left V 4 bases short and J 3 bases short, with 11 bases between. The CDR3 loop spans 14 amino acids. In DNA form, the CDR3 reads TGCGCCAGCAGCCCAACGACAGACAAAAACATTCAGTACTTC. Its protein is CASSPTTDKNIQYF.

The chain has TRBV4-3 and TRBJ2-7; 9 bases match TRBD2. The ends lost 0 bases at V and 1 base at J; junction bases unmatched: 13. Germline V gene lookup returns CDR1 LGHNA and CDR2 YSLEER. The CDR3 covers 19 residues. DNA of the CDR3: TGCGCCAGCAGCCAAGAACGGGTTAGCGGGGGCCCCGGGTCCTACGAGCAGTACTTC. This encodes CASSQERVSGGPGSYEQYF.

The table lists this clone with a count of one. The V gene is TRBV2, the J gene TRBJ2-7; D gene unclear. The germline gives CDR1 SNHLY, CDR2 FYNNEI. Trimming pared 3 bases from V and 2 bases from J, leaving 17 bases between. The CDR3 length is 16 residues. CDR3 in DNA: TGTGCCAGCAGTGATTACGAGACGAACATACCCTACGAGCAGTACTTC. It is translated as CASSDYETNIPYEQYF. Variable domain in full (rest from reference TRBV2 and TRBJ2-7): EPEVTQTPSHQVTQMGQEVILRCVPISNHLYFYWYRQILGQKVEFLVSFYNNEISEKSEIFDDQFSVERPDGSNFTLKIRSTKLEDSAMYFCASSDYETNIPYEQYFGPGTRLTVT.

This chain uses TRBV23-1 with TRBJ2-7; 8 bases line up with TRBD1. TRBV23-1 is an ORF for which the function is uncertain. Trimming at V came to 9 bases and at J to 4 bases, leaving 17 bases not matched to a gene. The CDR3 sequence is 16 residues long. DNA of the CDR3: TGCGCCAGACCGACTCCCAGGACAGGGAGTCGGTACGAGCAGTACTTC. Translated, it gives CARPTPRTGSRYEQYF.

About this clone: A read error is likely here: a far larger clone is one base away. Additional DNA sequences in this sample encode the identical CDR3. This sequence joins TRBV4-3 and TRBJ1-2; 8 bases align to TRBD1. This CDR3 has 15 residues. Germline trimming cut 3 bases from V and 5 bases from J; bases unmatched to any gene: 8. Germline CDR1 reads LGHNA; CDR2 reads YSLEER. The CDR3 DNA is TGCGCCAGCAGCCATGATAGGACAGGGCAATATGGCTACACCTTC. It codes for CASSHDRTGQYGYTF.